Listed below are T cell receptor beta chains from one sample, sequenced in a study of regulatory T cells in long-lasting Graves disease. TCRdb independently ran MiXCR on the multiplex PCR reads; one entry per CDR3 protein. The sample yields about 430,000 distinct CDR3 sequences, around 16% seen once. The data also belong to a second study, concerning T cells in Graves' hyperthyroidism and ophthalmopathy.

The sequences come from peripheral blood mononuclear cells (PBMCs), collected at new diagnosis, from a patient treated with antithyroid drugs. These TCRs come from a woman in her thirties or forties with Graves disease. CDR3s include the opening cysteine and the closing phenylalanine or tryptophan. D genes are given only for firm matches. For some rows the clone size is stated as once, few or many, or as a class when expanded; others skip it.

j_gene	v_gene	d_gene	abundance	CDR3aa	CDR3nt
TRBJ2-7	TRBV7-2	TRBD2	few	CASSLAFGSAKSGRSYEQYF	TGTGCCAGCAGCTTAGCGTTCGGTTCGGCAAAAAGCGGGAGGTCCTACGAGCAGTACTTC
TRBJ2-7	TRBV28	TRBD1	many	CASRRQGPYEQYF	TGTGCCAGCAGGCGACAGGGTCCCTACGAGCAGTACTTC
TRBJ1-5	TRBV2	-	many	CASREGTGSQPQHF	TGTGCCAGCAGGGAGGGAACAGGGAGTCAGCCCCAGCATTTT
TRBJ2-7	TRBV5-1	TRBD1	many	CASSWDRAYEQYF	TGCGCCAGCAGCTGGGACAGGGCCTACGAGCAGTACTTC
TRBJ2-3	TRBV7-9	-	few	CASSFFRQRTDTQYF	TGTGCCAGCAGCTTTTTCCGACAGAGGACAGATACGCAGTATTTT
TRBJ1-4	TRBV19	-	-	CASSMVRGENEKLFF	TGTGCCAGTAGTATGGTTAGGGGGGAGAATGAAAAACTGTTTTTT
TRBJ1-2	TRBV25-1	TRBD1	few	CASSETPPGTGGGSNYGYTF	TGTGCCAGCAGTGAAACCCCGCCGGGGACAGGGGGCGGATCTAACTATGGCTACACCTTC
TRBJ2-7	TRBV28	-	many	CASRAWTASYEQYF	TGTGCCAGCAGGGCGTGGACAGCTTCCTACGAGCAGTACTTC
TRBJ1-5	TRBV15	-	few	CATSPLRGTYQPQHF	TGTGCCACCAGCCCTCTTAGAGGGACGTATCAGCCCCAGCATTTT
TRBJ2-3	TRBV28	-	many	CASSRSPQDTDTQYF	TGTGCCAGCAGTCGTAGCCCCCAGGACACAGATACGCAGTATTTT
TRBJ2-7	TRBV15	-	many	CATSTSREQGDRSYEQYF	TGTGCCACCAGCACGTCACGGGAGCAGGGGGACCGCTCCTACGAGCAGTACTTC
TRBJ2-5	TRBV11-3	TRBD1	many	CASSARTGQETQYF	TGTGCCAGCAGCGCCCGGACAGGCCAAGAGACCCAGTACTTC
TRBJ2-2	TRBV7-3	TRBD2	-	CASSRLAGVRMGTGELFF	TGCGCCAGCAGCAGACTAGCGGGAGTTCGAATGGGCACCGGGGAGCTGTTTTTT
TRBJ2-7	TRBV15	-	-	CATSSQGGTYEQYF	TGTGCCACCAGCAGTCAGGGGGGCACCTACGAGCAGTACTTC
TRBJ1-3	TRBV4-1	-	-	CASSSRDLSGNTIYF	TGCGCCAGCAGCTCCAGGGACCTCTCTGGAAACACCATATATTTT
TRBJ2-7	TRBV15	TRBD1	-	CATRTDRGPLYEQYF	TGTGCCACCAGGACGGACAGGGGACCCCTCTACGAGCAGTACTTC
TRBJ1-4	TRBV5-4	-	few	CASSQGTNEKLFF	TGTGCCAGCAGCCAGGGAACTAATGAAAAACTGTTTTTT
TRBJ2-5	TRBV20-1	-	-	CSARDLLAQETQYF	TGCAGTGCTAGAGATCTTCTAGCCCAAGAGACCCAGTACTTC
TRBJ2-7	TRBV10-3	-	-	CAISRGEIEQYF	TGTGCCATCAGTCGAGGGGAGATCGAGCAGTACTTC
TRBJ1-1	TRBV20-1	TRBD1	many	CSATEQGAGTEAFF	TGCAGTGCTACCGAACAGGGGGCTGGAACTGAAGCTTTCTTT
TRBJ1-3	TRBV4-1	-	-	CASSRPGIGSGNTIYF	TGCGCCAGCAGCCGACCAGGCATAGGTTCTGGAAACACCATATATTTT
TRBJ1-1	TRBV15	TRBD1	many	CATSRDRVNTEAFF	TGTGCCACCAGCAGGGACAGGGTGAACACTGAAGCTTTCTTT
TRBJ2-2	TRBV19	TRBD1	few	CATSPGQGNTGELFF	TGTGCCACATCTCCGGGACAGGGGAACACCGGGGAGCTGTTTTTT
TRBJ2-4	TRBV28	-	many	CASSPTSPLAKNIQYF	TGTGCCAGCAGTCCTACTAGCCCTCTAGCCAAAAACATTCAGTACTTC
TRBJ1-3	TRBV5-1	TRBD1	-	CASSEKGTASGNTIYF	TGCGCCAGCAGCGAAAAGGGGACAGCGTCCGGAAACACCATATATTTT
TRBJ2-1	TRBV27	-	-	CASTLREGALIEQFF	TGTGCCAGTACGCTCCGGGAAGGGGCTCTCATTGAGCAGTTCTTC
TRBJ1-5	TRBV28	-	-	CAGLGATRSQPQHF	TGTGCCGGCCTGGGGGCCACACGGAGTCAGCCCCAGCATTTT
TRBJ1-2	TRBV6-1	-	many	CASSEPLRQNYGYTF	TGTGCCAGCAGTGAACCTCTTCGACAGAACTATGGCTACACCTTC
TRBJ2-1	TRBV19	TRBD1	many	CASSPQQGAISEQFF	TGTGCCAGTAGTCCTCAACAGGGGGCGATCTCTGAGCAGTTCTTC
TRBJ2-7	TRBV4-1	TRBD1	-	CASSQVQGGYEQYF	TGCGCCAGCAGCCAAGTACAGGGGGGCTACGAGCAGTACTTC
TRBJ2-3	TRBV18	-	-	CASSPSISTDTQYF	TGTGCCAGCTCACCATCAATTAGCACAGATACGCAGTATTTT
TRBJ2-1	TRBV29-1	TRBD2	-	CSVTLAGVNYNEQFF	TGCAGCGTCACTCTAGCGGGAGTCAATTACAATGAGCAGTTCTTC
TRBJ2-5	TRBV11-2	-	many	CASSTGHQETQYF	TGTGCCAGCAGCACAGGGCACCAAGAGACCCAGTACTTC
TRBJ2-3	TRBV20-1	TRBD2	-	CSARVLAGGDTQYF	TGCAGTGCTAGAGTACTAGCGGGAGGAGATACGCAGTATTTT
TRBJ2-1	TRBV20-1	-	many	CSASRRERVGYNEQFF	TGCAGTGCTAGTCGCAGGGAAAGGGTGGGCTACAATGAGCAGTTCTTC
TRBJ2-5	TRBV12-3/TRBV12-4	-	-	CASSFSEGETQYF	TGTGCCAGCAGTTTTTCTGAGGGCGAGACCCAGTACTTC
TRBJ1-1	TRBV28	-	-	CASSLMEGLVTEAFF	TGTGCCAGCAGTTTAATGGAGGGGCTAGTCACTGAAGCTTTCTTT
TRBJ1-1	TRBV6-9	-	many	CASSYLGREDYLYTEAFF	TGTGCCAGCAGTTACCTAGGCAGGGAAGACTACTTATACACTGAAGCTTTCTTT
TRBJ2-3	TRBV3-1	-	few	CASSQVKGGSDTQYF	TGTGCCAGCAGCCAAGTGAAGGGAGGCTCAGATACGCAGTATTTT
TRBJ1-2	TRBV11-2	-	many	CASSLEAGNYGYTF	TGTGCCAGCAGCTTAGAAGCAGGGAACTATGGCTACACCTTC
TRBJ2-3	TRBV7-8	-	many	CASSPTNTGWDTQYF	TGTGCCAGCAGCCCAACTAACACCGGTTGGGATACGCAGTATTTT
TRBJ2-1	TRBV4-2	TRBD2	-	CASSQRPGLAGDEQFF	TGTGCCAGCAGCCAGAGACCGGGACTAGCGGGAGATGAGCAGTTCTTC
TRBJ2-3	TRBV14	TRBD1	-	CASSVRTGPPTDTKYF	TGTGCCAGCAGCGTCCGGACAGGGCCCCCCACAGATACGAAGTATTTT
TRBJ2-3	TRBV20-1	-	-	CSASTPGRTDTQYF	TGCAGTGCTAGTACCCCCGGACGCACAGATACGCAGTATTTT
TRBJ2-7	TRBV6-2/TRBV6-3	-	many	CASSSKDGHEQYF	TGTGCCAGCAGTTCAAAGGACGGGCACGAGCAGTACTTC
TRBJ2-7	TRBV11-3	TRBD2	many	CASSRRTSGGSYEQYF	TGTGCCAGCAGCAGACGGACTAGCGGAGGCTCCTACGAGCAGTACTTC
TRBJ1-1	TRBV13	-	many	CASSLTMSTEAFF	TGTGCCAGCAGCTTAACAATGAGCACTGAAGCTTTCTTT
TRBJ2-6	TRBV29-1	-	few	CSASGLSGSSGANVLTF	TGCAGCGCCTCAGGTCTTTCGGGATCTTCTGGGGCCAACGTCCTGACTTTC
TRBJ2-3	TRBV18	TRBD2	many	CASSPGSGREMKDTQYF	TGTGCCAGCTCACCAGGCTCAGGGCGGGAGATGAAAGATACGCAGTATTTT
TRBJ2-1	TRBV7-2	TRBD2	few	CASSLLGGRVGDEQFF	TGTGCCAGCAGCTTACTCGGCGGGAGGGTCGGGGATGAGCAGTTCTTC
TRBJ2-7	TRBV5-6	-	many	CASRTYSSSYEQYF	TGTGCCAGCCGAACTTATTCTAGTTCCTACGAGCAGTACTTC
TRBJ2-3	TRBV12-3/TRBV12-4	-	many	CASSTKDWTDTQYF	TGTGCCAGCAGTACCAAGGACTGGACAGATACGCAGTATTTT
TRBJ1-1	TRBV12-3/TRBV12-4	-	many	CASGEQYSPEAFF	TGTGCCAGCGGAGAACAGTACAGCCCTGAAGCTTTCTTT
TRBJ2-1	TRBV9	-	few	CASSVLGYNEQFF	TGTGCCAGCAGCGTACTGGGATACAATGAGCAGTTCTTC
TRBJ2-2	TRBV4-1	TRBD1	few	CASSQRQGSTGELFF	TGCGCCAGCAGCCAACGACAGGGAAGCACCGGGGAGCTGTTTTTT
TRBJ2-1	TRBV12-3/TRBV12-4	TRBD2	-	CASSYTSGYNEQFF	TGTGCCAGCAGTTATACTAGCGGCTACAATGAGCAGTTCTTC
TRBJ1-3	TRBV27	TRBD1	many	CASRDRYSSGNTIYF	TGTGCCAGCAGGGACAGGTACAGCTCTGGAAACACCATATATTTT